The present T cell receptor beta chain was sequenced within a study of T cell repertoires in cytomegalovirus infection. General study points: The study identified carriers of CMV plus the relevant HLA from cumulative public TCR beta family frequency.

There are a few counts of this clonotype. Its target is unknown. TCRdb fed the reads into MiXCR, producing one record per CDR3 protein. The table records some 180,000 distinct CDR3 sequences, about 17% of them present only once. The CDR3 is 14 amino acids. V lost 6 bases to trimming and J lost 5 bases, with 16 bases between them. Germline assignment: CDR1 MNHNY and CDR2 SVGAGI (reference sequence). This clonotype originated in a human donor in good health (CMV status not recorded). Some clones in this sample may be carry-over from other donors' samples. Input material: CD8+ T cells from PBMCs. The chain uses TRBV6-6 and TRBJ1-2; D not resolved. DNA of the CDR3: TGTGCCAGCAGAACACCCGGGCAGCCTTATGGCTACACCTTC. It translates to CASRTPGQPYGYTF.